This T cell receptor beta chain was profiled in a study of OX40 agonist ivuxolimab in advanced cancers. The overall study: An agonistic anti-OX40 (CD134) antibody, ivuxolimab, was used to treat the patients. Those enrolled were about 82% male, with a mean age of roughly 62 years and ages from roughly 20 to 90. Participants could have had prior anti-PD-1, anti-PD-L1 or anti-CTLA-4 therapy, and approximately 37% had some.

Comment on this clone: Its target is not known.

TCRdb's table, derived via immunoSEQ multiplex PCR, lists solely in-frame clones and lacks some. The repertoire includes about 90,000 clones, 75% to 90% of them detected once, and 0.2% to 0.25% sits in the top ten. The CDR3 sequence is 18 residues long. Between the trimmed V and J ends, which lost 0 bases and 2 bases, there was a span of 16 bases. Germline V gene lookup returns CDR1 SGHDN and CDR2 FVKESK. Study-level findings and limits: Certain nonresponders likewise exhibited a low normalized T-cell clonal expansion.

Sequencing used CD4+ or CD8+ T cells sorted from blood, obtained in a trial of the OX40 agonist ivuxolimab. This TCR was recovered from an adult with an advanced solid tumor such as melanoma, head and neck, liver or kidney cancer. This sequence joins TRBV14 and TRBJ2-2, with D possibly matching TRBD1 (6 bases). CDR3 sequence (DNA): TGTGCCAGCAGCCAAGACTATCTGGGCAGGGGTAACACCGGGGAGCTGTTTTTT. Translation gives CASSQDYLGRGNTGELFF.